A selection of T cell receptor beta chains follows, all from one sample in a study of blood T cell repertoires in COVID-19. Profiled with immunoSEQ multiplex PCR; TCRdb holds only in-frame clones, not every one. The table lists under 300,000 clones, about 89% of them singletons. The sequencing sample was made of PBMCs or T cells enriched from blood (not recorded which). These receptor sequences come from a man aged 35-49 years who had recovered from COVID-19. Each CDR3 is given without its conserved first and last residue. Each record gives: V gene, J gene, CDR3 length, CDR3 protein.

TRBV2	TRBJ1-5	15	ASIRDRGAYSNQPQH
TRBV7-9	TRBJ2-1	14	ASSSGTTHAYNEQF
TRBV19	TRBJ1-4	12	ASSIPGTNEKLF
TRBV6-5	TRBJ1-2	12	ASSRQGFTYGYT
TRBV7-2	TRBJ2-1	11	ASSPGLAEKKF
TRBV7-2	TRBJ2-2	12	ASSLVRSTGELF
TRBV19	TRBJ2-2	10	ASRRGTGELF
TRBV19	TRBJ1-1	11	ASSKRGITEAF
TRBV7-2	TRBJ1-5	13	ASSLVDSSNQPQH
TRBV7-2	TRBJ1-6	10	ASSWDRVNLH
TRBV15	TRBJ2-1	13	ATSPKGGIVNEQF
TRBV14	TRBJ1-2	12	ASSPDRGPYGYT
TRBV20-1	TRBJ2-3	9	SARATDTQY
TRBV4-1	TRBJ2-2	13	ASSLIAGTRGELF
TRBV27	TRBJ2-3	14	ASRRLTSGATDTQY
TRBV6-6	TRBJ1-5	12	ASSYREANQPQH
TRBV28	TRBJ2-6	16	ASRAHRESPSGANVLT
TRBV10-2	TRBJ2-5	14	ASSEERRLYQETQY
TRBV5-8	TRBJ2-3	13	ASRRAGASTDTQY
TRBV25-1	TRBJ1-4	14	ASSERKIHPGEKLF
TRBV5-1	TRBJ1-4	13	ASSPDRAVNEKLF
TRBV3-1/TRBV3-2	TRBJ1-2	15	ASSPTSLTGGAYGYT
TRBV18	TRBJ2-7	12	ASSPSFSGYEQY
TRBV14	TRBJ2-3	22	ASSQELWIKDRTRRDRYTDTQY
TRBV5-1	TRBJ2-5	13	ASSWGTSGDKTQY
TRBV5-6	TRBJ1-1	13	ASSPQQGLNTEAF
TRBV12-3/TRBV12-4	TRBJ2-7	11	ASSTSGTYEQY
TRBV18	TRBJ2-1	15	ASSPARGSASYNEQF
TRBV18	TRBJ2-7	12	ASSPGQEYYEQY
TRBV11-3	TRBJ2-7	16	ASSLDLSSGGIPYEQY
TRBV27	TRBJ2-2	13	ASSLAGWGTGELF
TRBV12-5	TRBJ2-1	12	ASARPGQTGEQF
TRBV2	TRBJ2-7	15	ASSHAFLAGGSDEQY
TRBV6-2/TRBV6-3	TRBJ2-1	13	ASSYRTSGNNEQF
TRBV20-1	TRBJ2-7	9	SATGDYEQY
TRBV7-3	TRBJ2-7	13	ASSLGTGTVYEQY
TRBV19	TRBJ1-2	10	ASRRGGRGYT
TRBV9	TRBJ1-2	14	ASSVEPGRQGDDYT
TRBV27	TRBJ2-1	15	ASTQLAGGPDYNEQF
TRBV7-3	TRBJ2-1	12	ASSPSGRNNEQF
TRBV6-1	TRBJ2-7	14	ASSEALAGPYYEQY
TRBV5-1	TRBJ1-4	14	ASSLAGATAGEKLF
TRBV5-4	TRBJ2-5	12	ASSRTSGQETQY
TRBV18	TRBJ1-3	16	ASSPPNARGSSGNTIY
TRBV6-1	TRBJ2-1	13	ASSEQTSGISEQF
TRBV2	TRBJ2-1	14	ASRQRDRGHYNEQF
TRBV5-5	TRBJ1-4	12	ASSLTATNEKLF
TRBV7-8	TRBJ1-1	15	ASSLRRDRVSATEAF
TRBV2	TRBJ2-1	13	ASMVERGSYNEQF
TRBV5-1	TRBJ2-6	16	ASSYRDRRCSGANVLT
TRBV27	TRBJ2-7	14	ASSLRGLASSYEQY
TRBV5-6	TRBJ1-2	13	ASSWGTGGHYGYT
TRBV5-1	TRBJ2-5	14	ASSPGGTGNQETQY
TRBV9	TRBJ2-2	15	ASSVPTGFFGTGELF
TRBV2	TRBJ2-7	12	ASRRGQGEYEQY
TRBV4-1	TRBJ2-1	14	ASSDIGAGRGNEQF
TRBV6-6	TRBJ1-5	13	ASRSQGVSDQPQH